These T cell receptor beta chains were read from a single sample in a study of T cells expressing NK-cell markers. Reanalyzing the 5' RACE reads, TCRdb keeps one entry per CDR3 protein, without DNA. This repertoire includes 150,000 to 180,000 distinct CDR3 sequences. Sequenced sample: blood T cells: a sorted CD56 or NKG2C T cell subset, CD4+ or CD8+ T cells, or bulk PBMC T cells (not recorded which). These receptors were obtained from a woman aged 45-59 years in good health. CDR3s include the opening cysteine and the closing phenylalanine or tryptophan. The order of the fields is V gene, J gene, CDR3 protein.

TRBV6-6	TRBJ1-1	CASRQGGGTEAFF
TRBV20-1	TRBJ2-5	CSAPTGEGPETQYF
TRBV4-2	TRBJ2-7	CASSQDGTNEQYF
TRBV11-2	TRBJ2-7	CASSQVVYYEQYF
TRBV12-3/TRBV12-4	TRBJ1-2	CASSHGRIYGYTF
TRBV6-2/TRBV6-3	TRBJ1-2	CASHPPGTGDHYGYTF
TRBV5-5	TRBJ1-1	CASSSNAEAFF
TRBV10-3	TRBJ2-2	CALASGGELFF
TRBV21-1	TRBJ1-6	CASSKDTGWDNSPLHF
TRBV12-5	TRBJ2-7	CASGDLTGGHSYEQYF
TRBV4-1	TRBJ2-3	CASSQDISGTLNTQYF
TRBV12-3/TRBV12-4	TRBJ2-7	CASSSRTHVAYEQYF
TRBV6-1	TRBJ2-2	CASASSEAGELFF
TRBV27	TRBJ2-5	CASSPPGGPGETQYF
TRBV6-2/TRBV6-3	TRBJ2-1	CASSYSDIEQFF
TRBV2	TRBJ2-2	CASSEGSGTGELFF
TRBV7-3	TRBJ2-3	CASSLFQGATDTQYF
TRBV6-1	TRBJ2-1	CASQQGSYNEQFF
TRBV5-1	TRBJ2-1	CASSLVAGGTYTEQFF
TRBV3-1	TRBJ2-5	CASSPRTGREETQYF
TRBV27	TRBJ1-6	CASSPGTANSPLHF
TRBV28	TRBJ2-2	CASSFANTGELFF
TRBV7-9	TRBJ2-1	CASSYSSGMEFF
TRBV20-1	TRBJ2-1	CSARDPSGRNGSWEQFF
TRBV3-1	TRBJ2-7	CASSPGQGQYEKYF
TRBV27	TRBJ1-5	CASSVLGHGSNQPQHF
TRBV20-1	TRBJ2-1	CSARDPGAFYNEQFF
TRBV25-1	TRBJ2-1	CASSDPGQGDNEQFF
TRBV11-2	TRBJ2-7	CASSLVSGVSYEQYF